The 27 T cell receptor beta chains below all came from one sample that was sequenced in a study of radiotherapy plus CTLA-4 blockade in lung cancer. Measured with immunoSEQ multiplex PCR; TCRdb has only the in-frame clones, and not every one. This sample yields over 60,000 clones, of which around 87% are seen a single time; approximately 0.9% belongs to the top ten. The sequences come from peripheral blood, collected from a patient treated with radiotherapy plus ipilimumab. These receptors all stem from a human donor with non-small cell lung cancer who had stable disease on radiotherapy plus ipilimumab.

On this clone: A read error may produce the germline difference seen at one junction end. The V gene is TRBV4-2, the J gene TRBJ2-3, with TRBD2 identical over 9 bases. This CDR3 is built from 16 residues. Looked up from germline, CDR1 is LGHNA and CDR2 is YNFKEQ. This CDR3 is CASSLLAGSLTDTQYF. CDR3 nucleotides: TGTGCCAGCAGCCTTCTAGCGGGGTCCCTCACAGATACGCAGTACTTT.

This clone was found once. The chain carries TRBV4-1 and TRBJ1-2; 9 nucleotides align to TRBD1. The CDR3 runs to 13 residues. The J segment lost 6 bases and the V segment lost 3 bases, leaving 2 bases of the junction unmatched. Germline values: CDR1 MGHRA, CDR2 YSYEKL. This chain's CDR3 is CASSQRTGDGYTF. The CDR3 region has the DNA TGCGCCAGCAGCCAGCGGACAGGGGATGGCTACACCTTC.

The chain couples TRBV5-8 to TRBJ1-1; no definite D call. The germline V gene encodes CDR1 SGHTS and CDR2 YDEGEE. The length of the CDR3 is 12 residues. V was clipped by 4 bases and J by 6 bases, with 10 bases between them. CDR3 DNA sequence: TGTGCCAGCAGCCCGAGATGGCCTGAAGCTTTCTTT. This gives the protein CASSPRWPEAFF.

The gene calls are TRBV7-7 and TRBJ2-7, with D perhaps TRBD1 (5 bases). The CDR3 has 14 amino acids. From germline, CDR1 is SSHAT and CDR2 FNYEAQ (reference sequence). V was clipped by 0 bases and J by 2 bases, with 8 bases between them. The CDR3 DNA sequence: TGTGCCAGCAGCTTAGCGTTAGGGGCCTACGAGCAGTACTTC. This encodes CASSLALGAYEQYF.

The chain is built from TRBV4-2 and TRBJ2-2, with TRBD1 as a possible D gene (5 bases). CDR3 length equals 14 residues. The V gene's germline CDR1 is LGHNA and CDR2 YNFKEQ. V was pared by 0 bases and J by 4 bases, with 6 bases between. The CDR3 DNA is TGTGCCAGCAGCCAAGACGACAGCACCGGGGAGCTGTTTTTT. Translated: CASSQDDSTGELFF.

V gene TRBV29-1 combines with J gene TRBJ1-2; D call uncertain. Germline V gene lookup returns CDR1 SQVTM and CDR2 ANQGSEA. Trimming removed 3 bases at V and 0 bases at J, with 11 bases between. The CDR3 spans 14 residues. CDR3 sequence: CSVELVATNYGYTF. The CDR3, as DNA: TGCAGCGTTGAGCTGGTTGCAACTAACTATGGCTACACCTTC.

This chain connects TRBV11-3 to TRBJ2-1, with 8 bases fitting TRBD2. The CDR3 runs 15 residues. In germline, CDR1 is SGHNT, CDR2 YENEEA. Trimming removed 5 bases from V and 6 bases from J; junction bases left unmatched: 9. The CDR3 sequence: CASSPMSGSPNEQFF. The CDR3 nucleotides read TGTGCCAGCAGCCCCATGAGCGGGAGCCCCAATGAGCAGTTCTTC.

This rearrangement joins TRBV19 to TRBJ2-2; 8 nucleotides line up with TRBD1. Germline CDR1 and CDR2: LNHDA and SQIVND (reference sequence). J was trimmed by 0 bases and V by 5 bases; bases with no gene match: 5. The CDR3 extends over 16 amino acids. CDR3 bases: TGTGCCAGTAGTCCAATACAGGGGGCGAACACCGGGGAGCTGTTTTTT. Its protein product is CASSPIQGANTGELFF.

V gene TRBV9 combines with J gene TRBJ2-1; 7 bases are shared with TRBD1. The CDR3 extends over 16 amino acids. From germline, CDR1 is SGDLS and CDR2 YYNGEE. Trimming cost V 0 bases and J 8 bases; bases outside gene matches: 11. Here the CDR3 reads CASSVGGGHRTDEQFF. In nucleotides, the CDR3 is TGTGCCAGCAGCGTAGGAGGGGGCCATAGGACGGATGAGCAGTTCTTC.

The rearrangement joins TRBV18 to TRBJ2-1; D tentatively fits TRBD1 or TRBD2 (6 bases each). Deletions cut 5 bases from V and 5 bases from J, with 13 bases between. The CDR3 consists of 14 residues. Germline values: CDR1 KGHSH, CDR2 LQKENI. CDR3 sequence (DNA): TGTGCCAGCTCATCGACGGGGGCTGACAATGAGCAGTTCTTC. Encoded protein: CASSSTGADNEQFF.

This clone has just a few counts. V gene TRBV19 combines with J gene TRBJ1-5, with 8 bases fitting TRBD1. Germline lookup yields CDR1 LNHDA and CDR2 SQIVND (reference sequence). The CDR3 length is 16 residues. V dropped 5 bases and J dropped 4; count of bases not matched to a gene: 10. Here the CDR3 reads CASSPLGTGGNQPQHF. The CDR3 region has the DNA TGTGCCAGTAGTCCTTTAGGAACAGGGGGTAATCAGCCCCAGCATTTT.

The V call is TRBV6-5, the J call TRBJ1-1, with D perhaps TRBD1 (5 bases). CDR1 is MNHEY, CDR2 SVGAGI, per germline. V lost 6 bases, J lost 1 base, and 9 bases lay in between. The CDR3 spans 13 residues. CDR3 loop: CASRVTGNTEAFF. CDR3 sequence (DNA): TGTGCCAGCAGAGTAACAGGGAACACTGAAGCTTTCTTT.

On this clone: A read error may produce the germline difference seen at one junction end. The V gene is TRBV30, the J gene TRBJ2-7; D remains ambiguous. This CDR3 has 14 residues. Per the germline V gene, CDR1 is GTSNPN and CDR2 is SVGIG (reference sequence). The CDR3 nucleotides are TGTGCCTGGAGGGGGATACCGAGCTCCTACGTGCAGTACTTC. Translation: CAWRGIPSSYVQYF.

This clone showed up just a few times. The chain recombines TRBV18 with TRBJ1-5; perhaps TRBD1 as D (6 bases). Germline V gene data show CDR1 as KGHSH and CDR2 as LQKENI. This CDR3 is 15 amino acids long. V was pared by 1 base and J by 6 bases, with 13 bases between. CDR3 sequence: CASSPRTGTGQPQHF. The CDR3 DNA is TGTGCCAGCTCACCACGAACAGGGACGGGTCAGCCCCAGCATTTT.

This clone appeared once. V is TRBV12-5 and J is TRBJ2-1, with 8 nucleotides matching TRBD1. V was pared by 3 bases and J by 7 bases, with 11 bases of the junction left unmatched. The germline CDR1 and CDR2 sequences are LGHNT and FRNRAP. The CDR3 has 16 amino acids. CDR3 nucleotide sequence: TGTGCTAGTGGTTTCCAGACAGGGGTGGTTAGTAATGAGCAGTTCTTC. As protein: CASGFQTGVVSNEQFF. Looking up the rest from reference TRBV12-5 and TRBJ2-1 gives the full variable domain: DARVTQTPRHKVTEMGQEVTMRCQPILGHNTVFWYRQTMMQGLELLAYFRNRAPLDDSGMPKDRFSAEMPDATLATLKIQPSEPRDSAVYFCASGFQTGVVSNEQFFGPGTRLTVL.

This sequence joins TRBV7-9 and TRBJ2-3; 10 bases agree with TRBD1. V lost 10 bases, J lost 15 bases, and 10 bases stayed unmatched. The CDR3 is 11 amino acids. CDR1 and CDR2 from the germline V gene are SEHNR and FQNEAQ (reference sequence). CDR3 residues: CAIPLGTGVYF. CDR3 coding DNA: TGTGCCATCCCCTTAGGGACAGGGGTTTATTTT.

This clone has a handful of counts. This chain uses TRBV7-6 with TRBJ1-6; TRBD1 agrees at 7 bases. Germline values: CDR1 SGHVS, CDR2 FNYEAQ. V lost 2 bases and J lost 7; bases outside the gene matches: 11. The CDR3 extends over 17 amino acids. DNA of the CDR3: TGTGCCAGCAGCTTACAAGGGACAGTCGAAGGCAATTCACCCCTCCACTTT. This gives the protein CASSLQGTVEGNSPLHF.

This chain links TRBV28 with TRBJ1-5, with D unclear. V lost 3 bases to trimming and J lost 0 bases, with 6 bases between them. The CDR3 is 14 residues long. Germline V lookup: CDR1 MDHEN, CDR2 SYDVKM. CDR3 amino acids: CASSFSGSNQPQHF. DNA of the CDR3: TGTGCCAGCAGTTTTAGTGGTAGCAATCAGCCCCAGCATTTT.

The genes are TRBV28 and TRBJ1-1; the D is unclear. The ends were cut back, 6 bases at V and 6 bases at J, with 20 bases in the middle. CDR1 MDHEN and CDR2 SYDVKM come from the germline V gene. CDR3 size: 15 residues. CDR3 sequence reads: CASSGSGSKDAEAFF. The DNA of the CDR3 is TGTGCCAGCAGCGGCTCGGGTAGCAAGGACGCTGAAGCTTTCTTT.

CDR3 coding DNA: TGTGCCTCTGATACTATAGCGGGAGGGGGAGAGACCCAGTACTTC. It yields the protein CASDTIAGGGETQYF. The chain joins TRBV30 to TRBJ2-5; 11 bases map to TRBD2. After removal of 7 bases from V and 4 bases from J, the junction contained 11 bases not matched to a gene. The CDR3 is 15 amino acids. Germline-derived CDR1 and CDR2 are GTSNPN and SVGIG (reference sequence).

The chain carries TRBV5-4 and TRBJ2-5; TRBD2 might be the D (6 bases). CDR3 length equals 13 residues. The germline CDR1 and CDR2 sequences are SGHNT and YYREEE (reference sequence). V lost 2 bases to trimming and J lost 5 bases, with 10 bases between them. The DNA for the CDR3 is TGTGCCAGCAGCTTAGGAGGGTCGGAGACCCAGTACTTC. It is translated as CASSLGGSETQYF.

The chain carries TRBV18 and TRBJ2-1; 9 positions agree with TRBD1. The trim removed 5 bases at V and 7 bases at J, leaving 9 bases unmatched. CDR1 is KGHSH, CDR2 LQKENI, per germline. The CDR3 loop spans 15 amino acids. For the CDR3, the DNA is TGTGCCAGCTCATCCACAGGGGGCGCGTGGAATGAGCAGTTCTTC. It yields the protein CASSSTGGAWNEQFF. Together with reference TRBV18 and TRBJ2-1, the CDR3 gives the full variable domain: NAGVMQNPRHLVRRRGQEARLRCSPMKGHSHVYWYRQLPEEGLKFMVYLQKENIIDESGMPKERFSAEFPKEGPSILRIQQVVRGDSAAYFCASSSTGGAWNEQFFGPGTRLTVL.

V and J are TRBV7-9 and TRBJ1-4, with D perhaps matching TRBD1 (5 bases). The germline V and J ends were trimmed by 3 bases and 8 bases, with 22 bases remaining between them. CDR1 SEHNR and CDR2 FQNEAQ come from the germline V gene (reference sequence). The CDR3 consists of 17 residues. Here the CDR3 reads CASSFPGTAKDGEKLFF. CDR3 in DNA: TGTGCCAGCAGCTTCCCCGGGACGGCGAAGGATGGAGAAAAACTGTTTTTT.

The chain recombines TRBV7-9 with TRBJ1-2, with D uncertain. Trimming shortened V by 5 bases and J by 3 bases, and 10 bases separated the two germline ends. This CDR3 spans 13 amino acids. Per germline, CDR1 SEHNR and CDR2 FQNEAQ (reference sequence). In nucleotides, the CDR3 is TGTGCCAGCAGCCTGACTGAAGACTATGGCTACACCTTC. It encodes CASSLTEDYGYTF.

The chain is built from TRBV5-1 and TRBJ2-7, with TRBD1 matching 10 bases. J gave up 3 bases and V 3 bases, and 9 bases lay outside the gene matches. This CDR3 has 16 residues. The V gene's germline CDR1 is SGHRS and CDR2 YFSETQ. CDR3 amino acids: CASSSGQGSLYYEQYF. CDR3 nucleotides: TGCGCCAGCAGCTCGGGACAGGGGAGCTTGTACTACGAGCAGTACTTC.

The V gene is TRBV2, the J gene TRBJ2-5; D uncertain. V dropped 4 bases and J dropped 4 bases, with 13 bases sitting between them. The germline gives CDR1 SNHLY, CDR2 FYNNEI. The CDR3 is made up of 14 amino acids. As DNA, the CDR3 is TGTGCCAGCAGTGTGCGAGGATCGAGAGAGACCCAGTACTTC. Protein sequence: CASSVRGSRETQYF.

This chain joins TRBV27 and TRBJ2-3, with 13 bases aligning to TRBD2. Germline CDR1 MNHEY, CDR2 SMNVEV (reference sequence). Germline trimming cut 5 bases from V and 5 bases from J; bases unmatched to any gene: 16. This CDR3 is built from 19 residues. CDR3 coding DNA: TGTGCCAGCAGTCTGCGCAACCCTGGACTAGCGGGAGTAGGAGATACGCAGTATTTT. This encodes CASSLRNPGLAGVGDTQYF.